This T cell receptor beta chain was observed in a study of T cell changes during pregnancy in multiple sclerosis. Libraries were prepared by immunoSEQ multiplex PCR; TCRdb keeps only in-frame clonotypes and omits some of them. The sample carries some 30,000 clones, roughly nine tenths recorded once. The germline V gene encodes CDR1 MNHEY and CDR2 SVGAGI. This CDR3 spans 15 amino acids. V was pared by 5 bases and J by 2 bases, with 9 bases of the junction left unmatched. This TCR came from a female donor in good health, enrolled as a control in a pregnancy study. The chain links TRBV6-5 to TRBJ2-7; 7 bases line up with TRBD1. This specimen consisted of peripheral blood, obtained in the first trimester of pregnancy. CDR3 sequence reads: CASSTSGTAPYEQYF. CDR3 DNA sequence: TGTGCCAGCAGTACCTCCGGGACAGCACCCTACGAGCAGTACTTC.